Below are 14 T cell receptor beta chains sequenced from a single sample in a study of cytomegalovirus exposure and HLA in healthy donors. 13 Jbeta primers and 60 Vbeta primers were used for the PCR. The protocol was immunoSEQ multiplex PCR, while the TCRdb copy is restricted to in-frame clones and leaves out a portion. The sample records 100,000 to 150,000 clones, around 70% being singletons. Source material: PBMCs. The source is a woman aged 60-75 years in good health and CMV-seropositive.

The rearrangement uses TRBV7-3 and TRBJ1-1; D uncertain. The V gene lost 0 bases and the J gene lost 5 bases, with 10 bases spanning the gap. Per the germline V gene, CDR1 is SGHTA and CDR2 is FQGTGA. This CDR3 has 14 amino acids. Here the CDR3 reads CASSLTREGTEAFF. In DNA form, the CDR3 reads TGTGCCAGCAGCTTAACGCGGGAAGGGACTGAAGCTTTCTTT.

The rearrangement uses TRBV18 and TRBJ2-1; the D gene is possibly TRBD1 (6 bases). The CDR3 is 15 amino acids. V was clipped by 2 bases and J by 1 base, with 9 bases between them. CDR1 is KGHSH and CDR2 is LQKENI in the germline V gene. CDR3 in amino acids: CASSPIGGSYNEQFF. As DNA, the CDR3 is TGTGCCAGCTCACCAATAGGGGGATCCTACAATGAGCAGTTCTTC.

The gene calls are TRBV5-1 and TRBJ2-1, with D possibly TRBD2 on 6 matching bases. Germline V gives CDR1 SGHRS, CDR2 YFSETQ. The CDR3 sequence is 13 residues long. V was pared by 3 bases and J by 6 bases, with 10 bases between. The CDR3: CASSSGTVNEQFF. CDR3 DNA: TGCGCCAGCAGCTCGGGGACTGTCAATGAGCAGTTCTTC.

The rearrangement joins TRBV7-9 to TRBJ2-3; D gene unclear. Germline V lookup: CDR1 SEHNR, CDR2 FQNEAQ (reference sequence). CDR3 size: 14 residues. Deletions cut 3 bases from V and 1 base from J, with 8 bases between. DNA for the CDR3: TGTGCCAGCAGCTTTAATCCCCGCACAGATACGCAGTATTTT. As protein: CASSFNPRTDTQYF.

This chain links TRBV6-1 with TRBJ1-2; 7 bases are a match to TRBD1. The CDR3 runs 14 residues. Germline lookup yields CDR1 MNHNS and CDR2 SASEGT. Germline trimming cut 8 bases from V and 8 bases from J; bases unmatched to any gene: 14. The CDR3 nucleotides read TGTGCCAGCTATACAGGGGACAGCCAGGGAGGCTACACCTTC. This gives the protein CASYTGDSQGGYTF.

This clone was observed a few times. V usage is TRBV19 and J usage is TRBJ2-7; D remains unclear. The V end lost 6 bases, the J end lost 0 bases, and 3 bases lay between the germline ends. CDR1 is LNHDA, CDR2 SQIVND, per germline (reference sequence). This CDR3 spans 11 amino acids. CDR3 in DNA: TGTGCCAGTAGCTCCTCCTACGAGCAGTACTTC. It codes for CASSSSYEQYF.

The rearrangement links TRBV5-4 to TRBJ2-5; D remains ambiguous. Germline values: CDR1 SGHNT, CDR2 YYREEE (reference sequence). The CDR3 spans 14 residues. With 0 bases removed from V and 1 base from J, the gap between germline ends came to 7 bases. The CDR3 coding sequence is TGTGCCAGCAGCTTGGGACATGCCCAAGAGACCCAGTACTTC. It translates to CASSLGHAQETQYF.

Note on this clone: An end of the junction does not agree with germline; a read error may underlie this. The genes are TRBV6-5 and TRBJ1-2; TRBD1 matches at 12 bases. This CDR3 region has 13 residues. CDR1 is MNHEY and CDR2 is SVGAGI in the germline V gene. CDR3 residues: CASRPGQGARSVF. The CDR3 DNA reads as TGTGCCAGCAGGCCGGGACAGGGGGCCCGATCGGTCTTC.

This clone has a handful of counts. This rearrangement joins TRBV19 to TRBJ1-5; D is possibly TRBD1 (6 bases). The V and J ends lost 5 bases and 7 bases respectively, with 12 bases between them. The length of the CDR3 is 13 residues. CDR1 and CDR2 from the germline V gene are LNHDA and SQIVND (reference sequence). The CDR3 loop reads CASSGGAQQPQHF. The CDR3 nucleotides read TGTGCCAGTAGTGGGGGGGCACAGCAGCCCCAGCATTTT.

This chain joins TRBV5-4 and TRBJ1-4; 9 bases are a match to TRBD1. CDR3 length equals 16 residues. Germline V gives CDR1 SGHNT, CDR2 YYREEE (reference sequence). V lost 4 bases and J lost 4; bases outside the gene matches: 8. CDR3: CASSLPTGGLNEKLFF. CDR3 DNA: TGTGCCAGCAGCCTGCCTACAGGGGGCCTTAATGAAAAACTGTTTTTT. The full variable domain, rest sourced from reference TRBV5-4 and TRBJ1-4, is ETGVTQSPTHLIKTRGQQVTLRCSSQSGHNTVSWYQQALGQGPQFIFQYYREEENGRGNFPPRFSGLQFPNYSSELNVNALELDDSALYLCASSLPTGGLNEKLFFGSGTQLSVL.

A few counts support this clone. V usage is TRBV4-1 and J usage is TRBJ2-3, with a weak D call TRBD1 (5 bases). CDR1 MGHRA and CDR2 YSYEKL come from the germline V gene. This CDR3 is 15 amino acids long. The V gene lost 4 bases and the J gene lost 5 bases, with 16 bases spanning the gap. The CDR3 bases are TGCGCCAGCAGCCGCGGCCCAGGGTCCGGAGATACGCAGTATTTT. Its translation: CASSRGPGSGDTQYF.

The rearrangement joins TRBV18 to TRBJ1-2; weak D call: TRBD1 (5 bases). Trimming pared 3 bases from V and 4 bases from J, leaving 18 bases between. Germline V gene lookup returns CDR1 KGHSH and CDR2 LQKENI. This CDR3 spans 16 amino acids. This CDR3 is CASSPASTFQGYGYTF. In DNA, the CDR3 is TGTGCCAGCTCACCGGCGTCGACATTTCAGGGCTATGGCTACACCTTC. Full variable domain (rest looked up from reference TRBV18 and TRBJ1-2): NAGVMQNPRHLVRRRGQEARLRCSPMKGHSHVYWYRQLPEEGLKFMVYLQKENIIDESGMPKERFSAEFPKEGPSILRIQQVVRGDSAAYFCASSPASTFQGYGYTFGSGTRLTVV.

The rearrangement links TRBV9 to TRBJ1-2; D is possibly TRBD1 (5 bases). Trimming took 0 bases from V and 2 from J, leaving 14 bases between them. The CDR3 contains 16 residues. CDR1 and CDR2 from the germline V gene are SGDLS and YYNGEE. The CDR3 is CASSVASTDTNYGYTF. The CDR3 bases are TGTGCCAGCAGCGTAGCTTCGACAGACACCAACTATGGCTACACCTTC.

This clone was observed a few times. This chain links TRBV29-1 with TRBJ2-1; perhaps TRBD1 as D (6 bases). Germline CDR1 SQVTM, CDR2 ANQGSEA. Trimming removed 4 bases from V and 14 bases from J, with 15 bases in between. This CDR3 is built from 11 residues. The CDR3 is CSVGNRESKFF. In nucleotides, the CDR3 is TGCAGCGTTGGCAACAGGGAATCAAAGTTCTTC.